Below, 26 T cell receptor beta chains from the same sample are listed, as sequenced in a study of blood T cell repertoires in COVID-19. TCRdb keeps only in-frame clones here, not all; method: immunoSEQ multiplex PCR. The data show tens of thousands of clones, approximately 83% seen once. The sample was peripheral blood. The receptors come from an older woman with acute or convalescent COVID-19.

The V and J genes are TRBV18 and TRBJ2-7, with TRBD1 identical over 9 bases. This CDR3 is 14 amino acids long. CDR1 is KGHSH and CDR2 is LQKENI in the germline V gene. Unmatched junction bases numbered 9, after V lost 6 bases and J lost 6 bases. CDR3 protein: CASSQTGTGFEQYF. In DNA form, the CDR3 reads TGTGCCAGCTCGCAAACCGGGACAGGGTTCGAGCAGTACTTC. The full variable domain, in which reference TRBV18 and TRBJ2-7 provide the parts outside the CDR3, is NAGVMQNPRHLVRRRGQEARLRCSPMKGHSHVYWYRQLPEEGLKFMVYLQKENIIDESGMPKERFSAEFPKEGPSILRIQQVVRGDSAAYFCASSQTGTGFEQYFGPGTRLTVT.

The rearrangement joins TRBV20-1 to TRBJ1-5; D is unclear. CDR1 is DFQATT, CDR2 SNEGSKA, per germline (reference sequence). V was clipped by 3 bases and J by 7 bases, with 10 bases between them. CDR3 size: 12 residues. The CDR3 DNA reads as TGCAGTGCTAGTCCGGGGAACCAGCCCCAGCATTTT. It encodes CSASPGNQPQHF.

V gene TRBV7-9 combines with J gene TRBJ2-1; 13 positions match TRBD2. CDR1 SEHNR and CDR2 FQNEAQ come from the germline V gene (reference sequence). This CDR3 spans 16 amino acids. Trimming removed 4 bases from V and 8 bases from J; junction bases left unmatched: 8. CDR3 loop: CASSYRTSGSLYEQFF. For the CDR3, the DNA is TGTGCCAGCAGCTACAGGACTAGCGGGAGCTTATATGAGCAGTTCTTC.

This sequence joins TRBV12-5 and TRBJ1-3; 10 bases align to TRBD1. V lost 5 bases and J lost 0; bases outside the gene matches: 7. Per germline, CDR1 LGHNT and CDR2 FRNRAP. The CDR3 contains 17 residues. Written as DNA, the CDR3 is TGTGCTAGTGGTCCCGGACAGGGGGAGAGCTCTGGAAACACCATATATTTT. Its translation: CASGPGQGESSGNTIYF.

This clone was seen only a few times. The V gene is TRBV4-1, the J gene TRBJ1-2; D is perhaps TRBD1 (5 bases). Germline loops: CDR1 MGHRA, CDR2 YSYEKL. This CDR3 contains 16 residues. Trimming cost V 4 bases and J 5 bases, with 20 bases left between them. The CDR3 nucleotides are TGCGCCAGCAGCCTGACCGCCGCAGGGCGCCCTTATGGCTACACCTTC. Translation gives CASSLTAAGRPYGYTF.

V and J are TRBV9 and TRBJ1-2; 9 nucleotides agree with TRBD1. CDR3 size: 13 residues. In germline, CDR1 is SGDLS, CDR2 YYNGEE. The junction had 6 bases not matched to a gene; V was cut back by 4 bases and J by 8 bases. CDR3 residues: CASSPRDREGYTF. The CDR3, as DNA: TGTGCCAGCAGCCCCCGGGACAGGGAAGGCTACACCTTC.

The chain joins TRBV30 to TRBJ2-3, with 7 bases that match TRBD1. The CDR3 loop spans 13 amino acids. Germline CDR1 reads GTSNPN; CDR2 reads SVGIG (reference sequence). J lost 5 bases, V lost 2 bases, and 4 bases had no gene match. This CDR3 reads CAWSKRTGDTQYF. The CDR3 bases are TGTGCCTGGAGTAAGAGGACAGGAGATACGCAGTATTTT.

This clone was seen just once. The chain recombines TRBV9 with TRBJ1-1, with D perhaps matching TRBD1 (5 bases). There are 13 residues in the CDR3. From germline, CDR1 is SGDLS and CDR2 YYNGEE. Deletions cut 0 bases from V and 4 bases from J, with 7 bases between. The CDR3 spells CASSVGQSTEAFF. Here the CDR3 DNA reads TGTGCCAGCAGCGTAGGACAGAGCACTGAAGCTTTCTTT.

This rearrangement joins TRBV19 to TRBJ2-7; 9 nucleotides align to TRBD1. Germline lookup yields CDR1 LNHDA and CDR2 SQIVND (reference sequence). The CDR3 consists of 14 residues. The junction had 11 bases not matched to a gene; V was cut back by 8 bases and J by 6 bases. In DNA form, the CDR3 reads TGTGCCAGTTCTCCGGGACAGGGATCGGGCGAGCAGTACTTC. This encodes CASSPGQGSGEQYF. Supplemented by reference TRBV19 and TRBJ2-7, the full variable domain reads DGGITQSPKYLFRKEGQNVTLSCEQNLNHDAMYWYRQDPGQGLRLIYYSQIVNDFQKGDIAEGYSVSREKKESFPLTVTSAQKNPTAFYLCASSPGQGSGEQYFGPGTRLTVT.

The chain's CDR3 is CASSVRAQMKGAPYEQYF. The CDR3 DNA sequence: TGTGCCAGCAGCGTGCGGGCCCAAATGAAGGGGGCGCCCTACGAGCAGTACTTC. The J gene is TRBJ2-7, the V gene TRBV7-2; 7 positions agree with TRBD1. The V segment lost 5 bases and the J segment 2 bases; nucleotides outside the gene matches: 18. This CDR3 has 18 amino acids. Per the germline V gene, CDR1 is SGHTA and CDR2 is FQGNSA.

This clone was found once. The V call is TRBV15, the J call TRBJ1-4; D gene unclear. V was shortened by 1 base and J by 6 bases, with 12 bases between the two germline ends. The CDR3 length is 15 residues. CDR1 is LNHNV and CDR2 is YYDKDF in the germline V gene (reference sequence). The CDR3 DNA reads TGTGCCACCAGCAGAGGTCCGCAATCGGATGAAAAACTGTTTTTT. This sequence encodes CATSRGPQSDEKLFF.

This clone was detected a few times. The V call is TRBV6-5, the J call TRBJ1-6; D is unclear. The CDR3 covers 13 residues. From germline, CDR1 is MNHEY and CDR2 SVGAGI. V lost 0 bases and J lost 10, with 7 bases in between. The CDR3 loop is CASSYSPVSPLHF. The DNA of the CDR3 is TGTGCCAGCAGTTACTCGCCGGTCTCACCCCTCCACTTT.

This clone came up a few times. V and J are TRBV19 and TRBJ2-7; no firm D call. CDR3 size: 13 residues. In germline, CDR1 is LNHDA, CDR2 SQIVND (reference sequence). The V end was cut by 2 bases, the J end by 3 bases, with 8 bases between. Here the CDR3 reads CASSISLRYEQYF. The CDR3 DNA reads TGTGCCAGTAGTATATCTCTCCGCTACGAGCAGTACTTC.

The chain recombines TRBV28 with TRBJ1-2; 7 positions agree with TRBD1. The germline V gene has CDR1 MDHEN and CDR2 SYDVKM. CDR3 size: 15 residues. J was trimmed by 5 bases and V by 3 bases; bases with no gene match: 9. The CDR3 coding sequence is TGTGCCAGCAGTTTCAGCGCAGGGGGGACATATGGCTACACCTTC. Translated: CASSFSAGGTYGYTF.

The chain combines TRBV7-8 with TRBJ2-2; perhaps TRBD1 as D (6 bases). Trimming pared 5 bases from V and 5 bases from J, leaving 18 bases between. This CDR3 has 16 residues. The germline CDR1 and CDR2 sequences are SGHVS and FQNEAQ. The CDR3 protein is CASSPGASRGTGELFF. The CDR3 nucleotides are TGTGCCAGCAGCCCAGGGGCTAGCAGAGGTACCGGGGAGCTGTTTTTT.

This clone has at least ten counts. The chain couples TRBV21-1 to TRBJ2-7; TRBD2, the table's D call, lacks a check against the DNA. TRBV21-1 constitutes a pseudogene. The CDR3 is made up of 17 amino acids. CDR3 loop: CASSKVPSRRSSYEQYF. CDR3 bases: TGTGCCAGCAGCAAAGTCCCTTCAAGGCGGTCCTCCTACGAGCAGTACTTC.

This clone has a handful of counts. The V gene is TRBV24-1, the J gene TRBJ2-1; 12 nucleotides line up with TRBD2. CDR1 is KGHDR, CDR2 SFDVKD, per germline. J gave up 5 bases and V 4 bases, and 5 bases lay outside the gene matches. This CDR3 is built from 16 residues. The CDR3 loop is CATSESGLAGNNEQFF. The DNA of the CDR3 is TGTGCCACCAGTGAATCCGGACTAGCGGGGAACAATGAGCAGTTCTTC.

This chain links TRBV6-4 with TRBJ1-2; 7 bases match TRBD1. V lost 7 bases to trimming and J lost 3 bases; unmatched junction nucleotides: 17. The CDR3 consists of 17 residues. Per the germline V gene, CDR1 is MRHNA and CDR2 is SNTAGT. For the CDR3, the DNA is TGTGCCAGCACTGTGCGCCCTTTTCCGGGACAGTACTATGGCTACACCTTC. It specifies CASTVRPFPGQYYGYTF.

The chain recombines TRBV7-9 with TRBJ1-2, with D perhaps matching TRBD1 (5 bases). Trimming took 5 bases from V and 1 from J, leaving 17 bases between them. The CDR3 spans 16 residues. Per the germline V gene, CDR1 is SEHNR and CDR2 is FQNEAQ (reference sequence). CDR3 nucleotide sequence: TGTGCCAGCAGCATGGGACTAGGGGAGCATAACTATGGCTACACCTTC. Translated, it gives CASSMGLGEHNYGYTF.

CDR3 bases: TGTGCCAGCAGCCCACGTCAGGCTTATGGCTACACCTTC. Its protein product is CASSPRQAYGYTF. This chain joins TRBV3-1 (or the pseudogene TRBV3-2) and TRBJ1-2; D is uncertain. CDR3 length: 13 residues. CDR1 is LGHDT and CDR2 is YNNKEL in the germline V gene (reference sequence). The germline V and J ends were trimmed by 4 bases and 5 bases, with 11 bases remaining between them.

The chain links TRBV11-2 to TRBJ1-2; D is ambiguous. V was cut by 0 bases and J by 1 base, with 9 bases left in between. This CDR3 comprises 15 residues. CDR1 SGHAT and CDR2 FQNNGV come from the germline V gene. The DNA for the CDR3 is TGTGCCAGCAGCTTAGATTCGAACAGTAACTATGGCTACACCTTC. Its protein product is CASSLDSNSNYGYTF. The variable domain in full, completed from reference TRBV11-2 and TRBJ1-2, reads EAGVAQSPRYKIIEKRQSVAFWCNPISGHATLYWYQQILGQGPKLLIQFQNNGVVDDSQLPKDRFSAERLKGVDSTLKIQPAKLEDSAVYLCASSLDSNSNYGYTFGSGTRLTVV.

The chain has TRBV3-1 (or the pseudogene TRBV3-2) and TRBJ2-7; a possible D gene is TRBD2 (5 bases). Trimming took off 4 bases at V and 6 bases at J, with 10 bases between the two ends. The germline gives CDR1 LGHDT, CDR2 YNNKEL (reference sequence). This CDR3 has 12 amino acids. CDR3 nucleotide sequence: TGTGCCAGCAGCCGCCCAGGACTCGAGCAGTACTTC. Translating gives CASSRPGLEQYF.

This clone was detected only a few times. The V call is TRBV9, the J call TRBJ1-2; a weak D match, TRBD1 (5 bases). The CDR3 length is 13 residues. Trimming stripped 1 base from V and 4 bases from J, with 8 bases between. Germline lookup yields CDR1 SGDLS and CDR2 YYNGEE. CDR3 sequence (DNA): TGTGCCAGCAGCGTAAATCAGGGCTATGGCTACACCTTC. Translated, it gives CASSVNQGYGYTF.

J is TRBJ2-7 and V is TRBV18, with D possibly TRBD1 on 6 matching bases. The V gene's germline CDR1 is KGHSH and CDR2 LQKENI. CDR3 size: 15 residues. Trimming pared 1 base from V and 0 bases from J, leaving 10 bases between. CDR3 sequence: CASSPREGGSYEQYF. The CDR3 DNA sequence: TGTGCCAGCTCACCACGCGAAGGGGGCTCCTACGAGCAGTACTTC.

The sample holds a few counts of this clone. The CDR3 region is CAWSGVAGAYNEQFF. CDR3 nucleotides: TGTGCCTGGAGTGGGGTAGCGGGAGCCTACAATGAGCAGTTCTTC. The J gene is TRBJ2-1, the V gene TRBV30; 9 nucleotides agree with TRBD2. With V trimmed by 1 base and J by 2 bases, 3 bases remained unmatched. The V gene's germline CDR1 is GTSNPN and CDR2 SVGIG (reference sequence). The CDR3 sequence is 15 residues long. Complete variable domain (other parts from reference TRBV30 and TRBJ2-1): SQTIHQWPATLVQPVGSPLSLECTVEGTSNPNLYWYRQAAGRGLQLLFYSVGIGQISSEVPQNLSASRPQDRQFILSSKKLLLSDSGFYLCAWSGVAGAYNEQFFGPGTRLTVL.

The chain uses TRBV7-2 and TRBJ2-5; 11 bases agree with TRBD1. The CDR3 covers 16 residues. J gave up 4 bases and V 5 bases, and 9 bases lay outside the gene matches. Per the germline V gene, CDR1 is SGHTA and CDR2 is FQGNSA. CDR3 sequence (DNA): TGTGCCAGCAGCAGGCCGGGACAGGGGGTAGCAGAGACCCAGTACTTC. This codes for CASSRPGQGVAETQYF.